Many counts were recorded for the clone carrying this T cell receptor beta chain. Using its own MiXCR run on the reads, TCRdb lists one record per CDR3 protein. The table has approximately 500,000 distinct CDR3 sequences, more than 15% seen once. The sample comes from a study of T cell repertoires in cytomegalovirus infection. Overall study: CMV infection plus the matching HLA type was flagged by public TCR beta signatures.

Germline V CDR1 and CDR2: MDHEN, SYDVKM. CDR3 length: 15 amino acids. The V end was cut by 2 bases, the J end by 0 bases, with 7 bases between. This sequence was found in a human donor in good health (CMV status not recorded). Some clones in this sample may be carry-over from other donors' samples. The sequenced sample consisted of CD8+ T cells from PBMCs. The rearrangement links TRBV28 to TRBJ1-4; D ambiguous. CDR3 bases: TGTGCCAGCAGTTTAAACATGGCAACTAATGAAAAACTGTTTTTT. Translating gives CASSLNMATNEKLFF.